This record looks at one T cell receptor (beta chain) sequence and its context. Its antigen is not known. Trimming took off 11 bases at V and 1 base at J, with 11 bases between the two ends. Per germline, CDR1 LNHDA and CDR2 SQIVND (reference sequence). This CDR3 is built from 13 residues. The data are from a study of siplizumab effects on memory and regulatory T cells. Looking at the study overall: Run as pairs, the mixed lymphocyte reactions received siplizumab at around 1 ug/mL or no drug.

The assay looked at some 93,000 TCR templates in each sample. Assay used: immunoSEQ multiplex PCR; TCRdb lists only in-frame clones, some missing. The repertoire holds 15,000 to 20,000 clones, with more than 35% as singletons. Responder and stimulator cells in the mixed lymphocyte reaction were cultured together for five to six days at 37°C. The genes are TRBV19 and TRBJ2-2; either TRBD1 or TRBD2 may fit D (6 bases each). Sequences were obtained from CFSE-low (dividing) CD4+ T cells sorted from an allogeneic mixed lymphocyte reaction. The receptor was derived from a human donor in good health; the cells came from an allogeneic mixed lymphocyte reaction. The CDR3 nucleotides are TGTGCCGCCGGGGGCCGGAACACCGGGGAGCTGTTTTTT. Protein: CAAGGRNTGELFF. The variable domain in full, completed from reference TRBV19 and TRBJ2-2, reads DGGITQSPKYLFRKEGQNVTLSCEQNLNHDAMYWYRQDPGQGLRLIYYSQIVNDFQKGDIAEGYSVSREKKESFPLTVTSAQKNPTAFYLCAAGGRNTGELFFGEGSRLTVL.